The 8 T cell receptor beta chains listed next were all sequenced from one sample in a study of cytomegalovirus exposure and HLA in healthy donors. Repertoires were generated with immunoSEQ multiplex PCR, while TCRdb's copy carries only in-frame clones and drops some. The sample gives under 150,000 clones, roughly 90% of which show up once; 6% to 7% is in the top ten. The sequenced sample consisted of PBMCs. These receptor sequences come from a woman aged 18 to 35 in good health and CMV-seropositive.

This rearrangement joins TRBV15 to TRBJ1-1; the D is unclear. V was trimmed by 6 bases and J by 6 bases, leaving 8 bases between them. The CDR3 contains 11 residues. Germline CDR1 reads LNHNV; CDR2 reads YYDKDF (reference sequence). DNA for the CDR3: TGTGCCACCAGTAGCGGCGCTGAAGCTTTCTTT. This gives the protein CATSSGAEAFF.

The rearrangement joins TRBV9 to TRBJ1-3; unclear D gene. Germline CDR1 and CDR2: SGDLS and YYNGEE. V lost 4 bases, J lost 4 bases, and 15 bases lay in between. CDR3 size: 15 residues. The chain's CDR3 is CASSTAGSAGNTIYF. CDR3 coding DNA: TGTGCCAGCAGCACCGCGGGTTCGGCCGGAAACACCATATATTTT.

The chain uses TRBV10-3 and TRBJ1-1; D is ambiguous. V was shortened by 0 bases and J by 4 bases, with 9 bases between the two germline ends. The CDR3 contains 14 residues. Germline V gene sequence: CDR1 ENHRY, CDR2 SYGVKD. CDR3 loop: CAISESSAGTEAFF. The DNA of the CDR3 is TGTGCCATCAGTGAGTCGTCGGCGGGCACTGAAGCTTTCTTT.

This clone has more than one count but fewer than ten. This chain uses TRBV10-1 with TRBJ2-1; D is perhaps TRBD1 (7 bases). The V gene lost 7 bases and the J gene lost 10 bases, with 14 bases spanning the gap. The V gene's germline CDR1 is WNHNN and CDR2 SYGVQD (reference sequence). This CDR3 comprises 12 residues. The CDR3 sequence: CASNEQGGEQFF. CDR3 DNA: TGCGCCAGCAACGAGCAGGGGGGCGAGCAGTTCTTC.

The chain has TRBV4-2 and TRBJ2-2; D might be TRBD1 (5 bases). The ends were cut back, 4 bases at V and 1 base at J, with 16 bases in the middle. The CDR3 consists of 17 residues. Per germline, CDR1 LGHNA and CDR2 YNFKEQ. The CDR3 loop is CASSLTPKTVNTGELFF. In DNA, the CDR3 is TGTGCCAGCAGCCTAACCCCCAAGACAGTGAACACCGGGGAGCTGTTTTTT.

The V gene is TRBV19, the J gene TRBJ2-1; TRBD2 agrees at 13 bases. The CDR3 sequence is 14 residues long. V lost 4 bases, J lost 15 bases, and 9 bases stayed unmatched. CDR1 and CDR2 (germline): LNHDA, SQIVND (reference sequence). The DNA for the CDR3 is TGTGCCAGTAGTACGGGACTAGCGGGATCGTTTCCGTTCTTC. The encoded protein is CASSTGLAGSFPFF.

With respect to this clone: The germline gene is not matched at one end of the junction; a read error may be the cause. This rearrangement joins TRBV4-3 to TRBJ2-2, with D possibly being TRBD2 (6 bases). The germline V gene encodes CDR1 LGHNA and CDR2 YSLEER. This CDR3 comprises 18 residues. CDR3 sequence: CASSPLPAGTPNPGELFF. CDR3 bases: TGCGCCAGCAGCCCCCTCCCCGCGGGGACCCCGAACCCCGGGGAGCTGTTTTTT.

The CDR3 is CASSTTSGRSNEQYF. CDR3 DNA: TGTGCCAGCAGCACGACTAGCGGGAGGTCCAACGAGCAGTACTTC. The rearrangement joins TRBV7-6 to TRBJ2-7; 13 bases map to TRBD2. CDR1 is SGHVS, CDR2 FNYEAQ, per germline. Losses at the gene ends were 5 bases for V and 5 bases for J; bases not matched to a gene: 6. CDR3 length: 15 residues.